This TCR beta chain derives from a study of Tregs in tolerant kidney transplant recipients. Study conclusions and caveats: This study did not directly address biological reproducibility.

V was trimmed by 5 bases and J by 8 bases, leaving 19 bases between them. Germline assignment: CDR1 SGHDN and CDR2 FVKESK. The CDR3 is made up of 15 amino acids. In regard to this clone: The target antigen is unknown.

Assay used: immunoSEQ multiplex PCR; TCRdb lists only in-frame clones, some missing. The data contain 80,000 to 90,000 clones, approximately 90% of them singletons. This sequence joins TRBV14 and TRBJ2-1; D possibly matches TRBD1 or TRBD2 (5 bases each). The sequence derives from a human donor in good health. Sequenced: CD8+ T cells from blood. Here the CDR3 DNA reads TGTGCCAGCAGCTTCCGAGACGGGGCCTGGGATGAGCAGTTCTTC. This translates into CASSFRDGAWDEQFF. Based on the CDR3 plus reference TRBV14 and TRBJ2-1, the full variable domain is EAGVTQFPSHSVIEKGQTVTLRCDPISGHDNLYWYRRVMGKEIKFLLHFVKESKQDESGMPNNRFLAERTGGTYSTLKVQPAELEDSGVYFCASSFRDGAWDEQFFGPGTRLTVL.